This T cell receptor beta chain is drawn from a study of breast tumors, draining lymph nodes, adjacent tissues. General study points: Tumor TCR diversity was below lymph nodes but above nontumor tissue. Tumor T cell lymph node origin was a supported hypothesis, not proven. Findings are consistent with lymph node origin and intratumoral expansion of most tumor T cells.

The CDR3 is made up of 14 amino acids. Trimming pared 5 bases from V and 2 bases from J, leaving 13 bases between. CDR1 and CDR2 from the germline V gene are DFQATT and SNEGSKA (reference sequence). Notes on this clonotype: No antigen is known for it.

MiXCR was run by TCRdb on the multiplex PCR reads, yielding one entry per CDR3 protein. This repertoire shows around 130,000 distinct CDR3 sequences, about 20% found once; its top ten account for over 3%. Samples came from axillary lymph nodes draining the breast cancer. J is TRBJ1-3 and V is TRBV20-1, with D perhaps TRBD1 (6 bases). The source material was axillary lymph node tissue. The TCR was taken from a female donor with breast cancer. Some clones in this sample may be carry-over from other donors' samples. In DNA form, the CDR3 reads TGCAGTGCTTGGAGGGGACACGCTGGAAACACCATATATTTT. As protein: CSAWRGHAGNTIYF.